This T cell receptor beta chain derives from a study of molecular identifiers for immune sequencing clone quantification. Turning to this clonotype: The target antigen is unknown.

Study results and caveats: Clonotypes topping 20 RNA copies carried over 97% of effector molecules but under 1% of naive ones.

This CDR3 comprises 16 residues. Trimming left V 3 bases short and J 3 bases short, with 16 bases between. Looked up from germline, CDR1 is SGHAT and CDR2 is FQNNGV. Naive CD8 libraries used about 19,000 to 1,000,000 sorted cells and 10%, 30% or 50% RNA. A single record per CDR3 protein comes from TCRdb applying MiXCR to the PCR reads. The table shows 400,000 to 600,000 distinct CDR3 sequences, with about a quarter occurring only once. The chain is built from TRBV11-2 and TRBJ2-3, with a possible D match to TRBD2 (7 bases). Sequences were obtained from naive CD8+ T cells from blood, with Jurkat cell RNA spiked in. The subset here: FACS-sorted CD8+CD4-CCR7+CD45RA+ naive T cells. The origin of this receptor is a human donor in good health. Some libraries in this study had Jurkat cell RNA spiked in. Here the CDR3 DNA reads TGTGCCAGCAGCTTCCCTGTAGGGGGGGCAACAGATACGCAGTATTTT. Amino acid sequence: CASSFPVGGATDTQYF.